This is a list of T cell receptor beta chains from one sample in a study of OX40 agonist ivuxolimab in advanced cancers. This table comes from immunoSEQ multiplex PCR, and its TCRdb copy is limited to in-frame clones, with some not included. The sample holds 25,000 to 30,000 clones; more than 75% are singletons and the top ten take 21%. Sequencing was performed on CD4+ or CD8+ T cells sorted from blood, taken in a trial of the OX40 agonist ivuxolimab. All receptors come from an adult with an advanced solid tumor such as melanoma, head and neck, liver or kidney cancer. Each CDR3 is given with its conserved first and last residue. The D gene is left open where the match is weak. Clone size is given for some rows only: seen once, a few or many times, or a class if the clone is expanded.

>TRBV19|once|TRBD1|TRBJ2-5
CASRGQAIQETQYF
TGTGCCAGTCGCGGACAGGCGATACAAGAGACCCAGTACTTC
>TRBV4-2|.|TRBD2|TRBJ2-5
CASSQVPGLAYQETQYF
TGTGCCAGCAGCCAAGTACCGGGACTAGCATACCAAGAGACCCAGTACTTC
>TRBV19|few|TRBD1|TRBJ1-1
CASTSGTAVGPEAFF
TGTGCCAGTACCTCCGGGACAGCAGTGGGCCCTGAAGCTTTCTTT
>TRBV6-4|.|.|TRBJ2-2
CASSDSSDTGELFF
TGTGCCAGCAGTGACTCGTCAGACACCGGGGAGCTGTTTTTT
>TRBV4-3|.|TRBD1|TRBJ2-7
CASSPGQGAYEQYF
TGCGCCAGCAGCCCGGGCCAGGGGGCATACGAGCAGTACTTC
>TRBV10-3|.|TRBD2|TRBJ2-7
CAISDRGSGYEQYF
TGTGCCATCAGTGATCGCGGGAGCGGGTACGAGCAGTACTTC
>TRBV10-3|.|.|TRBJ1-1
CAISEGGGYTEAFF
TGTGCCATCAGTGAGGGGGGGGGATACACTGAAGCTTTCTTT
>TRBV5-3|.|TRBD1|TRBJ2-2
CARSLAQGATGELFF
TGTGCCAGAAGCTTGGCCCAGGGGGCCACCGGGGAGCTGTTTTTT
>TRBV10-1|.|TRBD2|TRBJ2-2
CASSDLKREGNTGELFF
TGCGCCAGCAGTGATCTAAAGCGGGAGGGAAACACCGGGGAGCTGTTTTTT
>TRBV7-6|.|TRBD2|TRBJ2-5
CASSYGGGKETQYF
TGTGCCAGCAGCTACGGGGGGGGGAAAGAGACCCAGTACTTC
>TRBV30|.|TRBD1|TRBJ1-1
CAWSVMAGTGYSHEAFF
TGTGCCTGGAGTGTAATGGCGGGGACAGGGTACTCCCATGAAGCTTTCTTT
>TRBV6-6|.|.|TRBJ2-7
CASSPPAGEQYF
TGTGCCAGCAGTCCCCCGGCAGGGGAGCAGTACTTC
>TRBV7-9|.|TRBD2|TRBJ2-3
CASSPPRGGPRDTQYF
TGTGCCAGCAGCCCGCCCCGGGGGGGCCCAAGGGATACGCAGTATTTT
>TRBV6-1|.|.|TRBJ2-1
CATDDRRGTSYEQFF
TGTGCCACCGACGACAGGAGGGGAACTTCATATGAGCAGTTCTTC
>TRBV9|.|TRBD2|TRBJ2-1
CASSVKLSGRRYNEQFF
TGTGCCAGCAGCGTAAAACTTAGCGGGAGGCGCTACAATGAGCAGTTCTTC
>TRBV7-2|.|.|TRBJ1-1
CASSTTTGLIAEAFF
TGTGCCAGCAGCACCACGACAGGCCTTATCGCTGAAGCTTTCTTT
>TRBV30|once|.|TRBJ1-2
CAWMGRNDRHYGYTF
TGTGCCTGGATGGGCCGGAACGATCGGCACTATGGCTACACCTTC